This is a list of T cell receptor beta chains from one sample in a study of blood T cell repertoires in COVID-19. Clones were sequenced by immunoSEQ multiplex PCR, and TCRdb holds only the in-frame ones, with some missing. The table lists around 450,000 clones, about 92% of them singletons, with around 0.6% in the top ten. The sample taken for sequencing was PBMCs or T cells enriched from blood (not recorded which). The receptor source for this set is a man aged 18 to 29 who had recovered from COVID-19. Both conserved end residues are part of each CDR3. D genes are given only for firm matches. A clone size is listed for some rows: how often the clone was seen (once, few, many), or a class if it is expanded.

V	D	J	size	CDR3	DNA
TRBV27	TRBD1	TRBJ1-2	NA	CASSFLTRGRGGYTF	TGTGCCAGCAGTTTCTTGACTAGGGGGCGCGGTGGCTACACCTTC
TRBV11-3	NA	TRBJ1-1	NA	CASSVRRMGPANTEAFF	TGTGCCAGCAGCGTACGACGGATGGGCCCGGCGAACACTGAAGCTTTCTTT
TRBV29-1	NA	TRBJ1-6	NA	CSVAMGEGSPLHF	TGCAGCGTTGCGATGGGAGAGGGTTCACCCCTCCACTTT
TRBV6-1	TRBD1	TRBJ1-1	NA	CASSEEGQGWAEAFF	TGTGCCAGCAGTGAGGAAGGACAGGGTTGGGCTGAAGCTTTCTTT
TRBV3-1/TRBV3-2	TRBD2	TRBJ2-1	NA	CASSPTSGSYNEQFF	TGTGCCAGCAGCCCGACTAGCGGGTCCTACAATGAGCAGTTCTTC
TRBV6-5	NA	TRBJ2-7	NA	CARKVLLLSHEQYF	TGTGCCAGAAAAGTGCTACTCCTTAGCCACGAGCAGTACTTC
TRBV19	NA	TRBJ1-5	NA	CASSIDNYQPQHF	TGTGCCAGTAGTATAGATAACTATCAGCCCCAGCATTTT
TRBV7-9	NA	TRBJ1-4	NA	CASSLVRRDEKLFF	TGTGCCAGCAGCTTAGTTCGCAGGGATGAAAAACTGTTTTTT
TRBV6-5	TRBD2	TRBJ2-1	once	CASRSAGTLYNEQFF	TGTGCCAGCAGGTCAGCGGGAACCCTCTACAATGAGCAGTTCTTC
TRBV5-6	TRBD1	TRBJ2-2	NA	CASSLAGTVAGELFF	TGTGCCAGCAGCTTGGCAGGGACAGTAGCCGGGGAGCTGTTTTTT
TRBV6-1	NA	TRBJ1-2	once	CASSSPLLDYGYTF	TGTGCCAGCTCCAGTCCCCTTCTCGACTATGGCTACACCTTC
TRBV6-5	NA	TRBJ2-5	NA	CASSSRDRYQETQYF	TGTGCCAGCAGCTCGCGGGACAGATACCAAGAGACCCAGTACTTC
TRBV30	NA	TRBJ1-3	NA	CAWSVSRQSLWNTIYF	TGTGCCTGGAGTGTTAGTAGACAGAGCTTGTGGAACACCATATATTTT
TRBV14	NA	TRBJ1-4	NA	CASSPAGGRWRELFF	TGTGCCAGCAGCCCAGCGGGGGGGAGATGGAGGGAACTGTTTTTT
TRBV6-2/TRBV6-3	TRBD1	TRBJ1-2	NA	CASSYSPRTGESYGYTF	TGTGCCAGCAGTTACTCGCCCAGGACAGGGGAATCCTATGGCTACACCTTC
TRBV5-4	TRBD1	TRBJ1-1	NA	CASSFPGQVIGQAFF	TGTGCCAGCAGCTTCCCGGGACAGGTGATCGGACAAGCTTTCTTT
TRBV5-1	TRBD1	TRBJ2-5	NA	CASSLEGARGETQYF	TGCGCCAGCAGCTTGGAGGGGGCCAGGGGAGAGACCCAGTACTTC
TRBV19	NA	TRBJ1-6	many	CASSSTDNSPLHF	TGTGCCAGTAGTTCGACAGATAATTCACCCCTCCACTTT
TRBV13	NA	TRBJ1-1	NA	CASSPNRKNTEAFF	TGTGCCAGCAGCCCCAACAGGAAGAACACTGAAGCTTTCTTT
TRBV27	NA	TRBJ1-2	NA	CASSLDRSYGYTF	TGTGCCAGCAGTTTAGACAGGTCCTATGGCTACACCTTC
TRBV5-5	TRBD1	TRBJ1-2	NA	CASSASGTAFRVSGYTF	TGTGCCAGCAGCGCTTCTGGGACAGCCTTCAGAGTCTCTGGCTACACCTTC
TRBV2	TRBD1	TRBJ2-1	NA	CASSADRVNEQFF	TGTGCCAGCAGCGCGGACAGGGTAAATGAGCAGTTCTTC
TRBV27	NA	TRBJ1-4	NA	CASTPRLTTNEKLFF	TGTGCCAGCACCCCGAGACTTACAACTAATGAAAAACTGTTTTTT
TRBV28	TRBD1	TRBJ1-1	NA	CASSLLPGGGDTEAFF	TGTGCCAGCAGTTTATTGCCAGGGGGCGGGGACACTGAAGCTTTCTTT
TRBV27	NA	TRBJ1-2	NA	CASSPWAGPYGYTF	TGTGCCAGCAGCCCCTGGGCAGGGCCCTATGGCTACACCTTC
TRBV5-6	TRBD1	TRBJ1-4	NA	CASSDNRGGREKLFF	TGTGCCAGCAGCGACAACAGGGGGGGTCGTGAAAAACTGTTTTTT
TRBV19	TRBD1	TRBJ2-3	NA	CASRDRSTDTQYF	TGTGCCAGTAGGGACAGGTCCACAGATACGCAGTATTTT
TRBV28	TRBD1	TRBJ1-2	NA	CASLGAGGLNYGYTF	TGTGCCAGTTTGGGGGCAGGGGGCCTCAACTATGGCTACACCTTC
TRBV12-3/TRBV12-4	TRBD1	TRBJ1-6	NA	CASKYRGYSPLHF	TGTGCCAGCAAATACAGGGGGTATTCACCCCTCCACTTT
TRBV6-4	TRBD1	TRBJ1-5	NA	CASSALRGQADSNQPQHF	TGTGCCAGCAGTGCCCTAAGGGGACAGGCCGATAGCAATCAGCCCCAGCATTTT
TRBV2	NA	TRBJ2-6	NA	CASARQRRDRGANVLTF	TGTGCCAGCGCCCGACAAAGGCGGGATAGAGGGGCCAACGTCCTGACTTTC
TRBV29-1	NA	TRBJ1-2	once	CSAEWGQSGYTF	TGCAGCGCCGAGTGGGGGCAATCTGGCTACACCTTC
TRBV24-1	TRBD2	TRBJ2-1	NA	CATSDLASGRDNEQFF	TGTGCCACCAGTGATTTGGCTAGCGGGAGGGACAATGAGCAGTTCTTC
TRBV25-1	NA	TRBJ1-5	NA	CASSPSGPGGPQHF	TGTGCCAGCAGTCCCTCTGGGCCCGGTGGGCCCCAGCATTTT
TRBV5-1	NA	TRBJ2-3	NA	CASKSWGQATDTQYF	TGCGCCAGTAAAAGTTGGGGACAAGCGACAGATACGCAGTATTTT
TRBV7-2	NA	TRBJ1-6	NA	CASSLWGTGISNSPLHF	TGTGCCAGCAGCTTATGGGGTACGGGAATTTCCAATTCACCCCTCCACTTT